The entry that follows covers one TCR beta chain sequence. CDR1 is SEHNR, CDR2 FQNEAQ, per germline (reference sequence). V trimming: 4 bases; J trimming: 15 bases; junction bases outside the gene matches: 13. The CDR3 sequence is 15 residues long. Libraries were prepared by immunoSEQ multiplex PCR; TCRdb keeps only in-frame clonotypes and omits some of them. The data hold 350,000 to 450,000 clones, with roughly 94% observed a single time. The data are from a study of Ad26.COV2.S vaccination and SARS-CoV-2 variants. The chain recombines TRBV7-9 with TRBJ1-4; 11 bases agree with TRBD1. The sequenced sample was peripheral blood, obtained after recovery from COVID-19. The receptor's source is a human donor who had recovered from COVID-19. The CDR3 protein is CASSSLGPDRGRVFF. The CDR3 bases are TGTGCCAGCAGCTCCTTGGGGCCGGACAGGGGGCGCGTGTTTTTT.